This T cell receptor beta chain came from a study of cytomegalovirus exposure and HLA in healthy donors. Findings and caveats of the study: Rare TCR sequences dominated, though some public TCRs recurred in many donors. That first-cohort TCR clusters tended to co-occur in the 95 to 150 validation repertoires was found in a later analysis.

Germline V gives CDR1 SGHAT, CDR2 FQNNGV. The CDR3 covers 15 residues. Trimming stripped 5 bases from V and 7 bases from J, with 17 bases between. Measured with immunoSEQ multiplex PCR; TCRdb has only the in-frame clones, and not every one. The table lists about 120,000 clones, about nine tenths of them singletons, with approximately 2% in the top ten. Only one count was recorded for this clone. Its antigen is unidentified. The chain recombines TRBV11-2 with TRBJ2-2; D possibly corresponds to TRBD2 (5 bases). This receptor was identified in a woman in her late teens or twenties in good health and CMV-seronegative. The sample was PBMCs. This CDR3 reads CASSTWGDWRGELFF. The CDR3 nucleotides read TGTGCCAGCAGCACCTGGGGAGATTGGCGCGGGGAGCTGTTTTTT.